This T cell receptor beta chain appears in the sequencing data of a study of cytomegalovirus exposure and HLA in healthy donors. The PCR was carried out with 60 Vbeta primers and 13 Jbeta primers. Assay used: immunoSEQ multiplex PCR; TCRdb lists only in-frame clones, some missing. Its table records about 200,000 clones. J lost 7 bases, V lost 8 bases, and 16 bases had no gene match. Germline assignment: CDR1 SNHLY and CDR2 FYNNEI. The CDR3 totals 16 residues. Study conclusions and caveats: The availability of immune exposure information extended only to CMV serostatus. The study labeled 150 or so TCR beta chains cytomegalovirus-associated.

Comment on this clone: Its antigen remains unidentified.

This chain connects TRBV2 to TRBJ1-3; 8 bases map to TRBD1. Sequences were obtained from PBMCs. The sequence was collected from a boy younger than 18 in good health and CMV-seronegative. The CDR3 here is CASQVLDRALMNTIYF. Written as DNA, the CDR3 is TGTGCCAGCCAAGTACTGGACAGGGCCCTAATGAACACCATATATTTT. Based on the CDR3 plus reference TRBV2 and TRBJ1-3, the full variable domain is EPEVTQTPSHQVTQMGQEVILRCVPISNHLYFYWYRQILGQKVEFLVSFYNNEISEKSEIFDDQFSVERPDGSNFTLKIRSTKLEDSAMYFCASQVLDRALMNTIYFGEGSWLTVV.